The entry below describes one T cell receptor (beta chain). The antigen is not known. This record belongs to a study of T cell clones after liver transplantation. About the study: Liver transplant recipients had immunosuppression withdrawal attempted within 2 years. Tolerant meant at least one year fully off immunosuppression without liver enzymes above twice normal.

V dropped 4 bases and J dropped 5; count of bases not matched to a gene: 4. The CDR3 is 14 amino acids. The germline V gene encodes CDR1 SGHRS and CDR2 YFSETQ. Clones were sequenced by immunoSEQ multiplex PCR, and TCRdb holds only the in-frame ones, with some missing. The sample holds around 1,200 clones; roughly 40% are singletons and the top ten take about a fifth. TCRbeta sequences of proliferating CFSE-low MLR cells were labeled alloreactive. This receptor was obtained from a human patient who received a liver transplant. Some T cells may be supplied by the graft donor. V usage is TRBV5-1 and J usage is TRBJ2-5; TRBD1 agrees at 11 bases. Sample: CD4+ T cells from cultured PBMCs. CDR3 sequence (DNA): TGCGCCAGCAGCGGACAGGGGGCGGGGGAGACCCAGTACTTC. Translating gives CASSGQGAGETQYF.